This entry lists 14 T cell receptor beta chains sequenced from one sample in a study of read filtering for tumor transcriptome and immune sequencing (TCRdb year 2020). The listed sequencing device is Illumina HiSeq 4000. TCR libraries were built from 400 to 450 ng RNA with the Immunoverse kit, using molecular barcoded adaptors covering alpha/delta and beta/gamma chains. TCRdb took the public reads, trimmed them with fastp at Q25, ran MiXCR for clone calling and kept in-frame beta chains. CDR3 protein sequences are deduplicated, and each keeps its most common genes and DNA. This sample has about 57,000 distinct CDR3 sequences in its table, and approximately 15% of those were observed once. Around 43% of the sample goes to the ten largest clones. The specimen was a population of CD138-negative cells sorted from bone marrow. The label giving this sample's cell subset or site can be read as: bone marrow mononuclear cells depleted of CD138+ plasma/myeloma cells by negative magnetic selection. The origin of the receptors is a donor aged 40 or over with multiple myeloma.

The V and J genes are TRBV20-1 and TRBJ2-7; TRBD1 might be the D (5 bases). The germline gives CDR1 DFQATT, CDR2 SNEGSKA (reference sequence). Between the trimmed V and J ends, which lost 5 bases and 1 base, there was a span of 18 bases. The CDR3 runs 15 residues. The CDR3 nucleotides are TGCAGTGCTGACGCCCGGCCTAGGGGTTCCTACGAGCAGTACTTC. This encodes CSADARPRGSYEQYF.

Regarding this clonotype: Since the CDR3 does not end with the conserved phenylalanine or tryptophan, this likely comes from a read error. The rearrangement links TRBV12-3 or TRBV12-4 to TRBJ2-2; D is uncertain. The CDR3 extends over 11 amino acids. The ends were cut back, 8 bases at V and 5 bases at J, with 6 bases in the middle. The CDR3 region is CASERTGELFS. The CDR3 DNA reads as TGTGCCAGCGAGAGGACCGGGGAGCTGTTTTCT.

Remarks on this clonotype: With a much larger clone just one base away, this may be a read error. The chain links TRBV12-3 or TRBV12-4 to TRBJ2-7; no definite D call. This CDR3 has 15 amino acids. The CDR3 spells CASSLARLSSFEQYF. In DNA form, the CDR3 reads TGTGCCAGCAGTTTAGCCAGGCTCTCCTCCTTCGAGCAGTACTTC.

This clonotype was found many times. This rearrangement joins TRBV2 to TRBJ1-1; D uncertain. The CDR3 length is 13 residues. The V end was cut by 9 bases, the J end by 1 base, with 12 bases between. Per germline, CDR1 SNHLY and CDR2 FYNNEI. CDR3 in amino acids: CASLILGNTEAFF. CDR3 nucleotide sequence: TGTGCCAGTCTTATTTTGGGGAACACTGAAGCTTTCTTT.

Of note for this clonotype: A much larger clone lies one base from this, so it may be a read error. The CDR3 DNA reads as TGTGCCAGCAGGGGGCTCGGGACAGCTACCTACGATCAGTACTTC. It yields the protein CASRGLGTATYDQYF. The J gene is TRBJ2-7, the V gene TRBV6-6; 7 bases line up with TRBD1. Germline values: CDR1 MNHNY, CDR2 SVGAGI (reference sequence). The CDR3 covers 15 residues.

This clonotype was counted at least ten times. The chain employs TRBV7-2 and TRBJ2-1; no definite D call. Trimming took 4 bases from V and 4 from J, leaving 5 bases between them. The CDR3 runs 12 residues. Germline lookup yields CDR1 SGHTA and CDR2 FQGNSA. CDR3 protein: CASSWAYNEQFF. The CDR3, as DNA: TGTGCCAGCAGCTGGGCTTACAATGAGCAGTTCTTC.

In its sample, this clonotype was seen many times. V is TRBV12-5 and J is TRBJ2-1; 9 bases map to TRBD2. Trimming took 1 base from V and 9 from J; bases not matched to a gene: 13. Germline assignment: CDR1 LGHNT and CDR2 FRNRAP. The CDR3 consists of 17 residues. CDR3 in amino acids: CASGLGVAGVGLIEQFF. CDR3 coding DNA: TGTGCTAGTGGTTTGGGGGTAGCGGGAGTCGGGTTAATTGAGCAGTTCTTC.

This clonotype was seen a handful of times. The V gene is TRBV7-3, the J gene TRBJ2-6; D might be TRBD1 (5 bases). This CDR3 region has 16 residues. Germline lookup yields CDR1 SGHTA and CDR2 FQGTGA. The V and J ends lost 3 bases and 0 bases respectively, with 9 bases between them. The CDR3 nucleotides read TGTGCCAGCAGCTTGGGGCGATTCTCTGGGGCCAACGTCCTGACTTTC. This encodes CASSLGRFSGANVLTF.

V usage is TRBV4-1 and J usage is TRBJ2-7, with 7 positions matching TRBD1. Germline CDR1 and CDR2: MGHRA and YSYEKL. V lost 1 base and J lost 8; bases outside the gene matches: 5. The CDR3 loop spans 13 amino acids. CDR3 loop: CASSQVGGDKQYF. The CDR3 DNA follows: TGCGCCAGCAGCCAAGTAGGGGGCGACAAGCAGTACTTC.

In this sample, this clonotype turned up many times. The genes are TRBV5-1 and TRBJ2-3; TRBD2 matches 9 bases. The CDR3 totals 17 residues. The trim removed 4 bases at V and 3 bases at J, leaving 12 bases unmatched. The V gene's germline CDR1 is SGHRS and CDR2 YFSETQ. CDR3 sequence reads: CASSVGISGSGTDTQYF. In nucleotides, the CDR3 is TGCGCCAGCAGCGTGGGGATTAGCGGGAGTGGGACAGATACGCAGTATTTT. The full variable domain, in which reference TRBV5-1 and TRBJ2-3 provide the parts outside the CDR3, is KAGVTQTPRYLIKTRGQQVTLSCSPISGHRSVSWYQQTPGQGLQFLFEYFSETQRNKGNFPGRFSGRQFSNSRSEMNVSTLELGDSALYLCASSVGISGSGTDTQYFGPGTRLTVL.

The chain is built from TRBV23-1 and TRBJ2-7, with D perhaps TRBD2 (7 bases). TRBV23-1 is reported as an ORF; its role is uncertain. There are 20 residues in the CDR3. Trimming cost V 1 base and J 3 bases, with 28 bases left between them. The CDR3 DNA is TGCGCCAGCAGTCAATTAAAGGAACAGGGTCGGCTAGCGGACAACTACGAGCAGTACTTC. Amino acids: CASSQLKEQGRLADNYEQYF.

This clonotype has just a few counts. One end of the junction is discordant with germline, which a read error may explain. The rearrangement joins TRBV7-9 to TRBJ1-4; possible D gene TRBD1, 6 bases. The germline V gene has CDR1 SEHNR and CDR2 FQNEAQ (reference sequence). The CDR3 contains 14 residues. The CDR3 protein is CASSRQVPNEKLSF. CDR3 DNA sequence: TGTGCCAGCAGCCGACAGGTGCCGAATGAAAAACTGTCTTTT.

A remark on this clonotype: A much bigger clone sits one base away, suggesting this may be a read error. CDR3 coding DNA: TGTGCCAGCAGCACACAGGGGCTCCCGACCCTGGATAGCAATCAGCCCCAGCATTTT. Protein sequence: CASSTQGLPTLDSNQPQHF. The chain is built from TRBV12-3 or TRBV12-4 and TRBJ1-5, with 7 bases matching TRBD1. This CDR3 has 19 amino acids. J lost 0 bases, V lost 6 bases, and 17 bases had no gene match.

The chain carries TRBV28 and TRBJ2-5; possible D gene TRBD2, 5 bases. Germline V gene sequence: CDR1 MDHEN, CDR2 SYDVKM. Trimming pared 5 bases from V and 5 bases from J, leaving 9 bases between. The CDR3 loop spans 12 amino acids. CDR3 region: CASSITGETQYF. In DNA, the CDR3 is TGTGCCAGCAGTATAACGGGGGAGACCCAGTACTTC.